The clone carrying this TCR beta chain showed up just a few times. The antigen remains undetermined. This entry comes from a study of T cell repertoires in cytomegalovirus infection. Study-level findings and limits: Summed frequency of shared TCR beta families picked out CMV carriers who also had the relevant HLA.

In TCRdb, the reads were re-called with MiXCR into one record per CDR3 protein. The sample holds 200,000 to 300,000 distinct CDR3 sequences, approximately 13% seen once. This sequence was found in a human donor in good health (CMV status not recorded). Some clones in this sample may be carry-over from other donors' samples. The sequencing sample was made of PBMCs.

CDR3 nucleotides: TGTGCCACCAGCAGAGATCGACAGGGTGGCGGAGAGCAGTTCTTC. Residues: CATSRDRQGGGEQFF. The chain recombines TRBV15 with TRBJ2-1, with TRBD1 matching 7 bases. This CDR3 contains 15 residues. From germline, CDR1 is LNHNV and CDR2 YYDKDF (reference sequence). V gave up 0 bases and J gave up 10 bases; unmatched junction bases: 9.